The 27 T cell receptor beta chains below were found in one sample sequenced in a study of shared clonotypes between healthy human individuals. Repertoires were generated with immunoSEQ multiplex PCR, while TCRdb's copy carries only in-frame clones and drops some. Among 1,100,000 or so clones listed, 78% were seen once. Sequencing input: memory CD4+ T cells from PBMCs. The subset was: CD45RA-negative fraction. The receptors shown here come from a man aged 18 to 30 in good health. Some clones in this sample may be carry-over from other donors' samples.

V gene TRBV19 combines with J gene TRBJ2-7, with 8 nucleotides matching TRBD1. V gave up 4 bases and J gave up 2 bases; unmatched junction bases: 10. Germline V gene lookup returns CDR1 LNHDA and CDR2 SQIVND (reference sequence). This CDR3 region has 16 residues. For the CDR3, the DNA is TGTGCCAGTAGTACCTCCCGACAGGGGTCCCCCTACGAGCAGTACTTC. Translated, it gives CASSTSRQGSPYEQYF.

The CDR3 reads CSVRDPFSYNEQFF. The CDR3 DNA sequence: TGCAGCGTTCGGGACCCCTTCTCCTACAATGAGCAGTTCTTC. This chain joins TRBV29-1 and TRBJ2-1, with D perhaps given as TRBD1 or TRBD2 (5 bases each). The CDR3 contains 14 residues. The germline CDR1 and CDR2 sequences are SQVTM and ANQGSEA. Trimming left V 5 bases short and J 0 bases short, with 11 bases between.

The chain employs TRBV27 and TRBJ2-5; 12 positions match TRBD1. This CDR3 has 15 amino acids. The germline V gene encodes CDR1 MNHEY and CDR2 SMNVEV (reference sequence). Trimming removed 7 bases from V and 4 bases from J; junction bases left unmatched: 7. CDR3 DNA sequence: TGTGCCAGCAACGCGGGACAGGGGGCGTCAGAGACCCAGTACTTC. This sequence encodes CASNAGQGASETQYF.

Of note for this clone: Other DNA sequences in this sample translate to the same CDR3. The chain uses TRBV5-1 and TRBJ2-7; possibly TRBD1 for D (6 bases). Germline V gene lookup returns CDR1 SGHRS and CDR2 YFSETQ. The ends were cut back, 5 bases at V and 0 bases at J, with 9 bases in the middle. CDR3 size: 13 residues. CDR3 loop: CASSPQGSYEQYF. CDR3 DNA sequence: TGCGCCAGCAGTCCACAGGGCTCCTACGAGCAGTACTTC. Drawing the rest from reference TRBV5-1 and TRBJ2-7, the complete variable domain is KAGVTQTPRYLIKTRGQQVTLSCSPISGHRSVSWYQQTPGQGLQFLFEYFSETQRNKGNFPGRFSGRQFSNSRSEMNVSTLELGDSALYLCASSPQGSYEQYFGPGTRLTVT.

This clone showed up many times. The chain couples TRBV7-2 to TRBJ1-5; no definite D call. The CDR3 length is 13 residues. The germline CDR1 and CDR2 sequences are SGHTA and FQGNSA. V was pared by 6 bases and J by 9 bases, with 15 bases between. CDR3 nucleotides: TGTGCCAGCAGTGCCGCCCAGGTGAGGCCCCAGCATTTT. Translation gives CASSAAQVRPQHF.

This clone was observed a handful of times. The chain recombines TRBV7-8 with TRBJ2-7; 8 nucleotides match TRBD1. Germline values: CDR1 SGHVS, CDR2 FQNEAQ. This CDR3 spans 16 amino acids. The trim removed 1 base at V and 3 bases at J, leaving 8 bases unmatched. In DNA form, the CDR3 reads TGTGCCAGCAGCTTAGGGCCTGGACAGGGAGACTACGAGCAGTACTTC. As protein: CASSLGPGQGDYEQYF.

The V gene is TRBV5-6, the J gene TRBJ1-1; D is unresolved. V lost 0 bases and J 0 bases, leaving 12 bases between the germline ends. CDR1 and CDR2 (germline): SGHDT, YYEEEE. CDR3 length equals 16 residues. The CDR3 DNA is TGTGCCAGCAGCTTGGTTCGTTATACCATGAACACTGAAGCTTTCTTT. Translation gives CASSLVRYTMNTEAFF.

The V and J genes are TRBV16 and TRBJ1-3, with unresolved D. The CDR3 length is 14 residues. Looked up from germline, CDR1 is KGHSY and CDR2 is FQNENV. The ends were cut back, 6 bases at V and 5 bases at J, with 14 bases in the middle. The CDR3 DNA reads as TGTGCCAGCAGTCCCGACCCTGGAAGAAACACCATATATTTT. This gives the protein CASSPDPGRNTIYF.

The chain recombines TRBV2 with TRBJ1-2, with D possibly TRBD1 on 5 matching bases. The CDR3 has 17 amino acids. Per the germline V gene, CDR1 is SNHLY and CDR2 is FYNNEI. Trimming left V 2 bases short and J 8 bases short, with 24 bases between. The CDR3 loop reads CASSELGSRALVLGYTF. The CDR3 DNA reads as TGTGCCAGCAGTGAATTGGGGTCCAGGGCCCTTGTTCTGGGCTACACCTTC.

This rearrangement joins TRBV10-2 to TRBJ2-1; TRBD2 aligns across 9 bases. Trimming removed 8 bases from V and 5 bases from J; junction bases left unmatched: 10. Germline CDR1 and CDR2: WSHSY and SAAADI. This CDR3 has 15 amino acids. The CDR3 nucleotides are TGCGCCAGCCGCCGCGGGAGGGGGACGGACAATGAGCAGTTCTTC. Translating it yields CASRRGRGTDNEQFF.

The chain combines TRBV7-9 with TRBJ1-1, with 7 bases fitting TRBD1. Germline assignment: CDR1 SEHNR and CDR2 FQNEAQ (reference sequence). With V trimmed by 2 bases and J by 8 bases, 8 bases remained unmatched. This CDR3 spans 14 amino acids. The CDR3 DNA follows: TGTGCCAGCAGCTTAAAGCAAGGGGGCGTCGAAGCTTTCTTT. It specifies CASSLKQGGVEAFF.

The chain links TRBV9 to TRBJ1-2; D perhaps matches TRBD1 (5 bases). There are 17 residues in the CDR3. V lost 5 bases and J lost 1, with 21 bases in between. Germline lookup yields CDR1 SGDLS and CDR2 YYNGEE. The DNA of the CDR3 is TGTGCCAGCAGAGATGATCCGACGGGACCCGTTAACTATGGCTACACCTTC. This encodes CASRDDPTGPVNYGYTF. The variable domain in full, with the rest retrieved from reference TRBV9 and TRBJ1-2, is DSGVTQTPKHLITATGQRVTLRCSPRSGDLSVYWYQQSLDQGLQFLIQYYNGEERAKGNILERFSAQQFPDLHSELNLSSLELGDSALYFCASRDDPTGPVNYGYTFGSGTRLTVV.

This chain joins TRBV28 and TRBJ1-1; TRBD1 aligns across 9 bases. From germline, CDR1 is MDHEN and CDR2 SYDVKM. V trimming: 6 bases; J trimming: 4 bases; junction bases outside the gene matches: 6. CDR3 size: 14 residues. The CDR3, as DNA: TGTGCCAGCAGGAACAGGGGGCGGGCCACTGAAGCTTTCTTT. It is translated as CASRNRGRATEAFF.

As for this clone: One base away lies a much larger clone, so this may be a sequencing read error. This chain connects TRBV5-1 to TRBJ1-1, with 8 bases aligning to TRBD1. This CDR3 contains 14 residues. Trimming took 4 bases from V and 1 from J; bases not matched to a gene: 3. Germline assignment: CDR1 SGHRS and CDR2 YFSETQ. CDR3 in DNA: TGCGCCAGCAGCCGGACAGGGCCGAACACTGAAGCTTTCTTT. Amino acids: CASSRTGPNTEAFF.

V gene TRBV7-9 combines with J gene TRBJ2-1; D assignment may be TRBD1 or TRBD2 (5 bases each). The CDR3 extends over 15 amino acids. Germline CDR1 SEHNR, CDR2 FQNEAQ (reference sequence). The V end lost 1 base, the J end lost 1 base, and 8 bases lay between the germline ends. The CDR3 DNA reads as TGTGCCAGCAGCTTAGGGGACCCATCCTACAATGAGCAGTTCTTC. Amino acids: CASSLGDPSYNEQFF. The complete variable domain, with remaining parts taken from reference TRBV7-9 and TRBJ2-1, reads DTGVSQNPRHKITKRGQNVTFRCDPISEHNRLYWYRQTLGQGPEFLTYFQNEAQLEKSRLLSDRFSAERPKGSFSTLEIQRTEQGDSAMYLCASSLGDPSYNEQFFGPGTRLTVL.

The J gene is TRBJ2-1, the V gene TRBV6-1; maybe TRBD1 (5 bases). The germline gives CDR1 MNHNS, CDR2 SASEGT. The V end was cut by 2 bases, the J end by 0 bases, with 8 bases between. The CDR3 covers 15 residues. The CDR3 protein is CASSEPQGSYNEQFF. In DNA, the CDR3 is TGTGCCAGCAGTGAACCGCAGGGCTCCTACAATGAGCAGTTCTTC.

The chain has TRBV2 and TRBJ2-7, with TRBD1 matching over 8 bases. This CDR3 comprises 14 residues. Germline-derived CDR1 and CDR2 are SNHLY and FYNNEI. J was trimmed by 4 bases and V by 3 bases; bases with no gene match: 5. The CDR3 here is CASSDQGAMYEQYF. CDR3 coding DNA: TGTGCCAGCAGTGATCAGGGGGCGATGTACGAGCAGTACTTC.

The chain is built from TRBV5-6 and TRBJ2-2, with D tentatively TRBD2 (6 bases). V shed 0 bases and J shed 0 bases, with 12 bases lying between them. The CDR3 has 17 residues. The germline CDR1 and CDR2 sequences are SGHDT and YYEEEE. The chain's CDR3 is CASSLVGLATNTGELFF. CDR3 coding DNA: TGTGCCAGCAGCTTGGTGGGGCTAGCGACGAACACCGGGGAGCTGTTTTTT. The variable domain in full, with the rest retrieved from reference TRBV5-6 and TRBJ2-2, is DAGVTQSPTHLIKTRGQQVTLRCSPKSGHDTVSWYQQALGQGPQFIFQYYEEEERQRGNFPDRFSGHQFPNYSSELNVNALLLGDSALYLCASSLVGLATNTGELFFGEGSRLTVL.

CDR3 coding DNA: TGCAGCGTTGCCCCAGGGTGGAGCACAGATACGCAGTATTTT. Amino acids: CSVAPGWSTDTQYF. The chain carries TRBV29-1 and TRBJ2-3; weak D call: TRBD1 (5 bases). Germline V CDR1 and CDR2: SQVTM, ANQGSEA. The V gene lost 4 bases and the J gene lost 0 bases, with 11 bases spanning the gap. The CDR3 has 14 amino acids.

The CDR3 nucleotides read TGTGCCAGCACCGGGGCAGGGAACACTGAAGCTTTCTTT. Protein: CASTGAGNTEAFF. The genes are TRBV11-3 and TRBJ1-1; D possibly corresponds to TRBD1 (5 bases). CDR3 size: 13 residues. Trimming removed 7 bases at V and 1 base at J, with 10 bases between. CDR1 SGHNT and CDR2 YENEEA come from the germline V gene.

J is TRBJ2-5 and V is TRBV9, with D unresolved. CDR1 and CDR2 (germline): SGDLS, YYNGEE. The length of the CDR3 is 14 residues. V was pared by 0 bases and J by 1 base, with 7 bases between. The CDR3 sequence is CASSVGRTQETQYF. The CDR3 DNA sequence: TGTGCCAGCAGCGTAGGACGGACCCAAGAGACCCAGTACTTC.

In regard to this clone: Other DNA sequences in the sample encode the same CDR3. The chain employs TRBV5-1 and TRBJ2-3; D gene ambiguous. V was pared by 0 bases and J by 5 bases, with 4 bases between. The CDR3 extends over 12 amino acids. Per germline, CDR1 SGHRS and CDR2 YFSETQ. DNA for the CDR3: TGCGCCAGCAGCTTGGACTTAGATACGCAGTATTTT. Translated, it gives CASSLDLDTQYF.

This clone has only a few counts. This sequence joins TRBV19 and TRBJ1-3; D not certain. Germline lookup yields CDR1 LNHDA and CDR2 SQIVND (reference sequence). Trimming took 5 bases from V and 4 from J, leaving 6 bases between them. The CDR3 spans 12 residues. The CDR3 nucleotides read TGTGCCAGTAGTTACAGCGGAAACACCATATATTTT. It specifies CASSYSGNTIYF.

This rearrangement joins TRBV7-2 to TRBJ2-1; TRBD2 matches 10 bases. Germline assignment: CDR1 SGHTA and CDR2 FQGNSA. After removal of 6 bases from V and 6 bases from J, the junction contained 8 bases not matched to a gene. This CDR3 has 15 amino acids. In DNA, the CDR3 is TGTGCCAGCAGAAATAGCGGGAGGTCCCGCAATGAGCAGTTCTTC. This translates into CASRNSGRSRNEQFF.

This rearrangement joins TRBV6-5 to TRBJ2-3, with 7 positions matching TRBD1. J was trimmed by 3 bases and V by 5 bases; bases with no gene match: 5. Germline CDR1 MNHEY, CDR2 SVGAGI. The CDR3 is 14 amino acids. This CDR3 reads CASSPGQWTDTQYF. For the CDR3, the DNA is TGTGCCAGCAGTCCGGGACAGTGGACAGATACGCAGTATTTT.

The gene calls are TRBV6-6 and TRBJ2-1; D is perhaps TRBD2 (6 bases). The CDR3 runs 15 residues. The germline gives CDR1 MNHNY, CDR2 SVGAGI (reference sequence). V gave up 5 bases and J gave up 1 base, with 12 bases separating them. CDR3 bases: TGTGCCAGCAGTGACTATAGCGGTTCCTACAATGAGCAGTTCTTC. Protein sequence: CASSDYSGSYNEQFF.

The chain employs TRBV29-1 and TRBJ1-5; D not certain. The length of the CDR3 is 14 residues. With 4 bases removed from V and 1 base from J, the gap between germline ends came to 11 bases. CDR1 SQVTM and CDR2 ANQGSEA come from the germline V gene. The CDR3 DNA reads TGCAGCGTTGCAAAGTTTCAGAGCAATCAGCCCCAGCATTTT. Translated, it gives CSVAKFQSNQPQHF.